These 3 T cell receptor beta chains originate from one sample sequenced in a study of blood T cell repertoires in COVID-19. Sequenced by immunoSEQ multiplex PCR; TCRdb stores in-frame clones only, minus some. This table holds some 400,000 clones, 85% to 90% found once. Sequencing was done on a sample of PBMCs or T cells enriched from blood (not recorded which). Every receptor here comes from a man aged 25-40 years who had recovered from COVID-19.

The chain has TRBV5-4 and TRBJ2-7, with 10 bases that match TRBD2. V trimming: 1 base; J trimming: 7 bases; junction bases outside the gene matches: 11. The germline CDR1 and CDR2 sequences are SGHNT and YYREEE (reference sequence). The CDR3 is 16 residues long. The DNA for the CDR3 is TGTGCCAGCAGCTTGCCCCGGGCTAGCGGGAGTGAAGAGCAGTACTTC. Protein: CASSLPRASGSEEQYF.

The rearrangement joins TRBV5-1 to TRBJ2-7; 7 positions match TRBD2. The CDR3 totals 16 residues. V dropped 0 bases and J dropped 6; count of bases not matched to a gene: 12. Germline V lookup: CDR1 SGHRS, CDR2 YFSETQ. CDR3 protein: CASSLDGGRALSEQYF. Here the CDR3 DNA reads TGCGCCAGCAGCTTGGATGGTGGGAGGGCCCTCTCCGAGCAGTACTTC.

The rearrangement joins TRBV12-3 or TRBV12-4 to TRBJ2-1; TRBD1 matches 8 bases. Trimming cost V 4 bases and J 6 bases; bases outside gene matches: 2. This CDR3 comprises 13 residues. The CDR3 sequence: CASSYTGGNEQFF. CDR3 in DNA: TGTGCCAGCAGTTACACAGGGGGCAATGAGCAGTTCTTC.